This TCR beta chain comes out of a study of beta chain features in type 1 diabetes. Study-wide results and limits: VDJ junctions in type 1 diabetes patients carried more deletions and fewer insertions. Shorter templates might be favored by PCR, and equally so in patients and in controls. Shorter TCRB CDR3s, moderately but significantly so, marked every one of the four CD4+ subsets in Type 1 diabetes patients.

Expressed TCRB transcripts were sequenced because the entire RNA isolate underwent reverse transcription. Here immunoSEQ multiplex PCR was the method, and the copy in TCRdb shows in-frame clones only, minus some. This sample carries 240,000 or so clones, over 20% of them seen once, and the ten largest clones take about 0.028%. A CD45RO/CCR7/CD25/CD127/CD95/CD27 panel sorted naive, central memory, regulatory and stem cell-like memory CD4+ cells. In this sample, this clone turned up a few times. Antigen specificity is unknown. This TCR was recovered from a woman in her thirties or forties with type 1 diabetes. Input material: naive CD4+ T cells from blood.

The CDR3 spells CASNNRNNEKLFF. CDR3 nucleotide sequence: TGTGCCAGCAACAACAGGAATAATGAAAAACTGTTTTTT. The chain links TRBV25-1 to TRBJ1-4; possible D gene TRBD1, 5 bases. V lost 7 bases and J lost 4, with 10 bases in between. Per the germline V gene, CDR1 is MGHDK and CDR2 is SYGVNS. This CDR3 has 13 residues. The variable domain in full, completed from reference TRBV25-1 and TRBJ1-4, reads EADIYQTPRYLVIGTGKKITLECSQTMGHDKMYWYQQDPGMELHLIHYSYGVNSTEKGDLSSESTVSRIRTEHFPLTLESARPSHTSQYLCASNNRNNEKLFFGSGTQLSVL.